Listed here are 2 T cell receptor beta chains from one sample, sequenced in a study of long-term antiretroviral therapy in people with HIV. Samples were assayed with immunoSEQ v3.0 at survey level. The data were produced by immunoSEQ multiplex PCR, yet TCRdb's version contains in-frame clones alone and is incomplete. The sample lists about 17,000 clones; roughly 78% were seen once. The specimen comprised unsorted PBMCs, sampled at the start of antiretroviral therapy. These receptors were taken from a man aged 30 to 39 with HIV.

The V gene is TRBV12-5, the J gene TRBJ1-5; D ambiguous. This CDR3 has 15 amino acids. Trimming left V 5 bases short and J 0 bases short, with 11 bases between. CDR1 is LGHNT and CDR2 is FRNRAP in the germline V gene. The CDR3 DNA is TGTGCTAGTGGTACCCCCCCCCGTAGCAATCAGCCCCAGCATTTT. Translating gives CASGTPPRSNQPQHF.

This clone was seen once. This chain uses TRBV4-2 with TRBJ2-7, with 9 bases lining up with TRBD2. The V gene's germline CDR1 is LGHNA and CDR2 YNFKEQ. The CDR3 has 15 amino acids. The J segment lost 3 bases and the V segment lost 0 bases, leaving 3 bases of the junction unmatched. As DNA, the CDR3 is TGTGCCAGCAGCCAAGATCCTAGCGGGGACTACGAGCAGTACTTC. Protein: CASSQDPSGDYEQYF.